The present T cell receptor beta chain was sequenced within a study of T cells in Graves' hyperthyroidism and ophthalmopathy. There were TCR beta CDR3 regions amplified from RNA transcripts. With the HTBI primer set, the TCR CDR3 went through a first round of RT-PCR. TCRdb processed the multiplex PCR reads anew with MiXCR; each CDR3 protein has one entry. Of hundreds of thousands of distinct CDR3 sequences in the sample, 13% to 15% were seen once. This clonotype occurred a few times. Its antigen is currently unknown. Study conclusions and caveats: Blood also carried most thyroid clonotypes expanded above 0.001.

J gave up 7 bases and V 0 bases, and 12 bases lay outside the gene matches. The CDR3 runs to 15 residues. Looked up from germline, CDR1 is DFQATT and CDR2 is SNEGSKA (reference sequence). Material for sequencing was blood. The chain joins TRBV20-1 to TRBJ2-7; 7 bases line up with TRBD2. This receptor was taken from a woman aged 18-35 years with Graves' hyperthyroidism. CDR3 DNA sequence: TGCAGTGCTAGAGAGGGGGGGGTGGATATCGGGGAGCAGTACTTC. Protein sequence: CSAREGGVDIGEQYF.